One sample yielded the 30 T cell receptor beta chains listed below, sequenced in a study of human T cells and chemical hapten exposure. Time point meaning: pre-sensitization, week 0. Treatment given: therapeutic diphenylcyclopropenone sensitization with weekly scalp DPC. One entry per CDR3 protein results from TCRdb running MiXCR on the RACE reads. The sample includes over 300,000 distinct CDR3 sequences, roughly 4.6% seen only once; the top ten take just over 2.5%. The sample consisted of whole blood, taken in connection with sensitization to the hapten diphenylcyclopropenone (DPC). The receptors here all came from a woman aged 45-59 years with alopecia areata. Some clones in this sample may be carry-over from other donors' samples.

This clonotype was seen repeatedly, ten times or more. The rearrangement links TRBV5-5 to TRBJ2-7, with D unresolved. The germline gives CDR1 SGHKS, CDR2 YYEKEE (reference sequence). The V and J ends lost 0 bases and 3 bases respectively, with 13 bases between them. The CDR3 totals 15 residues. CDR3 sequence (DNA): TGTGCCAGCAGCTTGGCCGTCGGGCAGAACTACGAGCAGTACTTC. Translated: CASSLAVGQNYEQYF.

This clonotype was seen repeatedly, ten times or more. This chain joins TRBV12-3 or TRBV12-4 and TRBJ1-4; possible D gene TRBD1, 6 bases. The CDR3 is made up of 15 amino acids. The germline V and J ends were trimmed by 6 bases and 8 bases, with 19 bases remaining between them. DNA for the CDR3: TGTGCCAGCAGCACCCGGGGGGCGCTAAAGGAAAAACTGTTTTTT. Translated: CASSTRGALKEKLFF.

V usage is TRBV28 and J usage is TRBJ2-5, with D perhaps matching TRBD2 (6 bases). The V gene's germline CDR1 is MDHEN and CDR2 SYDVKM. CDR3 length equals 14 residues. Trimming took off 5 bases at V and 4 bases at J, with 14 bases between the two ends. The DNA for the CDR3 is TGTGCCAGCAGTGGGCCGGGAGAGCGAGAGACCCAGTACTTC. Translation: CASSGPGERETQYF. Together with reference TRBV28 and TRBJ2-5, the CDR3 gives the full variable domain: DVKVTQSSRYLVKRTGEKVFLECVQDMDHENMFWYRQDPGLGLRLIYFSYDVKMKEKGDIPEGYSVSREKKERFSLILESASTNQTSMYLCASSGPGERETQYFGPGTRLLVL.

This clonotype came up many times. V is TRBV9 and J is TRBJ2-1; 8 bases agree with TRBD2. The length of the CDR3 is 15 residues. Germline V lookup: CDR1 SGDLS, CDR2 YYNGEE. V lost 0 bases and J lost 9; bases outside the gene matches: 8. CDR3 coding DNA: TGTGCCAGCAGCGTAGACGGGAGGGTTAGCGCTGAGCAGTTCTTC. It is translated as CASSVDGRVSAEQFF.

This clonotype was counted a few times. The CDR3 here is CASRDGTYNEQFF. The CDR3 DNA reads as TGTGCCAGCAGGGACGGGACATACAATGAGCAGTTCTTC. The chain carries TRBV6-1 and TRBJ2-1; a weak D match, TRBD1 (6 bases). Germline loops: CDR1 MNHNS, CDR2 SASEGT. Trimming removed 6 bases from V and 4 bases from J, with 10 bases in between. This CDR3 has 13 amino acids.

V and J are TRBV23-1 and TRBJ1-2; TRBD1 might be the D (6 bases). TRBV23-1 is marked as an open reading frame, function uncertain. V was pared by 10 bases and J by 0 bases, with 15 bases between. The CDR3 has 14 amino acids. Written as DNA, the CDR3 is TGCGCCATCGGGGAGACAGGAGCTAACTATGGCTACACCTTC. This translates into CAIGETGANYGYTF.

V gene TRBV29-1 combines with J gene TRBJ1-2, with TRBD1 as a possible D gene (5 bases). Trimming removed 4 bases at V and 6 bases at J, with 12 bases between. Germline V gives CDR1 SQVTM, CDR2 ANQGSEA. The CDR3 runs to 12 residues. The DNA of the CDR3 is TGCAGCGTTGGAGAGGGGTCGGATGGCTACACCTTC. This gives the protein CSVGEGSDGYTF.

At least ten counts were recorded for this clonotype. The V gene is TRBV28, the J gene TRBJ2-3, with D unclear. Germline CDR1 and CDR2: MDHEN and SYDVKM. The CDR3 covers 12 residues. Trimming removed 4 bases at V and 4 bases at J, with 6 bases between. The CDR3 DNA is TGTGCCAGCAGTTCCTTCCCAGATACGCAGTATTTT. Translating gives CASSSFPDTQYF.

In its sample, this clonotype was seen many times. The V gene is TRBV4-3, the J gene TRBJ2-7; D not resolved. This CDR3 region has 16 residues. The V gene's germline CDR1 is LGHNA and CDR2 YSLEER. The ends were cut back, 2 bases at V and 0 bases at J, with 14 bases in the middle. The CDR3 coding sequence is TGCGCCAGCAGCCAAAATACGGACGCCGGCTCCTACGAGCAGTACTTC. Encoded protein: CASSQNTDAGSYEQYF.

This chain links TRBV27 with TRBJ1-5, with D maybe TRBD1 (5 bases). Trimming stripped 11 bases from V and 5 bases from J, with 10 bases between. CDR1 and CDR2 (germline): MNHEY, SMNVEV (reference sequence). This CDR3 comprises 11 residues. The CDR3 coding sequence is TGTGCCGCCGGGGGATATCAGCCCCAGCATTTT. Its protein is CAAGGYQPQHF.

This clonotype was recorded at least ten times. CDR3 nucleotides: TGTGCCAGCAGTACAGGGAGGGAGTCCTACGAGCAGTACTTC. As protein: CASSTGRESYEQYF. This chain links TRBV12-3 or TRBV12-4 with TRBJ2-7; possible D gene TRBD2, 7 bases. V was trimmed by 5 bases and J by 1 base, leaving 12 bases between them. The CDR3 extends over 14 amino acids.

This clonotype was recorded at least ten times. This chain joins TRBV9 and TRBJ2-7, with a tentative D call TRBD2 (7 bases). In germline, CDR1 is SGDLS, CDR2 YYNGEE. The CDR3 is made up of 15 amino acids. Between the trimmed V and J ends, which lost 0 bases and 3 bases, there was a span of 13 bases. This chain's CDR3 is CASSVEGGGRYEQYF. CDR3 coding DNA: TGTGCCAGCAGCGTAGAGGGCGGGGGCCGCTACGAGCAGTACTTC. The full variable domain, rest sourced from reference TRBV9 and TRBJ2-7, is DSGVTQTPKHLITATGQRVTLRCSPRSGDLSVYWYQQSLDQGLQFLIQYYNGEERAKGNILERFSAQQFPDLHSELNLSSLELGDSALYFCASSVEGGGRYEQYFGPGTRLTVT.

This clonotype came up a few times. V and J are TRBV29-1 and TRBJ2-3; D not certain. Trimming left V 8 bases short and J 0 bases short, with 18 bases between. Germline V lookup: CDR1 SQVTM, CDR2 ANQGSEA. This CDR3 has 15 amino acids. Here the CDR3 reads CSFRLSTDSTDTQYF. The CDR3 DNA reads as TGCAGCTTCCGATTATCGACGGATAGCACAGATACGCAGTATTTT.

Ten or more counts support this clonotype. The J gene is TRBJ2-7, the V gene TRBV5-1, with 9 bases lining up with TRBD2. CDR1 and CDR2 (germline): SGHRS, YFSETQ. Trimming cost V 4 bases and J 3 bases; bases outside gene matches: 17. This CDR3 comprises 18 residues. CDR3 sequence (DNA): TGCGCCAGCAGCCTGCGCGGCGGGACTAGCTTTAGGAGCTACGAGCAGTACTTC. Amino acid sequence: CASSLRGGTSFRSYEQYF. Using reference TRBV5-1 and TRBJ2-7 for the parts outside the CDR3, the full variable domain is KAGVTQTPRYLIKTRGQQVTLSCSPISGHRSVSWYQQTPGQGLQFLFEYFSETQRNKGNFPGRFSGRQFSNSRSEMNVSTLELGDSALYLCASSLRGGTSFRSYEQYFGPGTRLTVT.

This clonotype was found many times. The V and J genes are TRBV5-1 and TRBJ2-7, with D possibly being TRBD2 (5 bases). Germline CDR1 reads SGHRS; CDR2 reads YFSETQ. The V end was cut by 2 bases, the J end by 4 bases, with 10 bases between. This CDR3 region has 13 residues. The CDR3 loop reads CASSFSRGYEQYF. As DNA, the CDR3 is TGCGCCAGCAGCTTCTCACGGGGTTACGAGCAGTACTTC.

The chain employs TRBV7-2 and TRBJ1-6; D not resolved. Germline V CDR1 and CDR2: SGHTA, FQGNSA. This CDR3 is built from 16 residues. Trimming removed 5 bases at V and 0 bases at J, with 11 bases between. CDR3 region: CASSPDGSSYNSPLHF. The CDR3 DNA sequence: TGTGCCAGCAGCCCGGACGGGAGCTCCTATAATTCACCCCTCCACTTT.

This clonotype came up many times. The genes are TRBV15 and TRBJ2-1; 9 bases fit TRBD2. CDR3 length equals 16 residues. Germline trimming cut 0 bases from V and 4 bases from J; bases unmatched to any gene: 4. The germline gives CDR1 LNHNV, CDR2 YYDKDF (reference sequence). The CDR3 spells CATSRDGAGGYNEQFF. The CDR3 bases are TGTGCCACCAGCAGAGATGGTGCGGGAGGGTACAATGAGCAGTTCTTC.

This clonotype was detected ten times or more. The chain has TRBV5-8 and TRBJ1-1, with D unclear. The germline CDR1 and CDR2 sequences are SGHTS and YDEGEE. V was trimmed by 0 bases and J by 2 bases, leaving 5 bases between them. This CDR3 has 13 amino acids. In DNA form, the CDR3 reads TGTGCCAGCAGCTTGGTTTACAACACTGAAGCTTTCTTT. Translation gives CASSLVYNTEAFF.

About this clonotype itself: A much larger clone lies one base from this, so it may be a read error. The chain recombines TRBV4-2 with TRBJ2-7, with 8 bases that match TRBD2. This CDR3 spans 15 amino acids. The germline CDR1 and CDR2 sequences are LGHNA and YNFKEQ. V lost 2 bases to trimming and J lost 8 bases; unmatched junction nucleotides: 11. CDR3 nucleotides: TGTGCCAGCAGCCAAACTCCGGCTAGCGGGTACAAGCAGTACTTC. It is translated as CASSQTPASGYKQYF.

This clonotype has just a few counts. The V call is TRBV18, the J call TRBJ1-1; possibly TRBD1 for D (6 bases). Per the germline V gene, CDR1 is KGHSH and CDR2 is LQKENI. The V gene lost 3 bases and the J gene lost 0 bases, with 14 bases spanning the gap. The CDR3 contains 16 residues. The CDR3 coding sequence is TGTGCCAGCTCACCGAGACAGGCGGACATGAACACTGAAGCTTTCTTT. Its translation is CASSPRQADMNTEAFF.

This clonotype was seen more than once but under ten times. This sequence joins TRBV20-1 and TRBJ2-1; TRBD2 agrees at 12 bases. Germline lookup yields CDR1 DFQATT and CDR2 SNEGSKA (reference sequence). The CDR3 runs to 15 residues. V trimming: 3 bases; J trimming: 9 bases; junction bases outside the gene matches: 9. The CDR3 bases are TGCAGTGCTAGGGAGCTAGCGGGAGGGCCGGGTGAGCAGTTCTTC. This sequence encodes CSARELAGGPGEQFF.

This chain links TRBV7-2 with TRBJ2-2; a weak D match, TRBD2 (6 bases). The V gene lost 6 bases and the J gene lost 0 bases, with 14 bases spanning the gap. The CDR3 runs 16 residues. Germline V lookup: CDR1 SGHTA, CDR2 FQGNSA. CDR3 protein: CASSSPGRTNTGELFF. The DNA of the CDR3 is TGTGCCAGCAGTTCTCCAGGGAGGACGAACACCGGGGAGCTGTTTTTT.

This clonotype was counted a few times. V and J are TRBV12-3 or TRBV12-4 and TRBJ1-2, with a tentative D call TRBD1 (5 bases). Trimming left V 5 bases short and J 6 bases short, with 19 bases between. The CDR3 has 15 residues. The CDR3 here is CASSLGGTPGNGYTF. The DNA of the CDR3 is TGTGCCAGCAGTCTGGGCGGGACCCCAGGCAATGGCTACACCTTC.

The V and J genes are TRBV12-3 or TRBV12-4 and TRBJ1-5; D remains unclear. The CDR3 length is 13 residues. V shed 3 bases and J shed 4 bases, with 7 bases lying between them. The CDR3 region has the DNA TGTGCCAGCAGTTTTCACGGGAATCAGCCCCAGCATTTT. This codes for CASSFHGNQPQHF.

V is TRBV20-1 and J is TRBJ2-7, with 10 bases identical to TRBD1. CDR3 size: 13 residues. Germline V gene sequence: CDR1 DFQATT, CDR2 SNEGSKA (reference sequence). J gave up 2 bases and V 5 bases, and 3 bases lay outside the gene matches. The CDR3 loop reads CSAGQGETYEQYF. CDR3 nucleotides: TGCAGTGCTGGACAGGGGGAGACCTACGAGCAGTACTTC.

This clonotype was observed at least ten times. The chain employs TRBV12-3 or TRBV12-4 and TRBJ2-2; 9 bases are a match to TRBD2. This CDR3 has 14 residues. The V and J ends lost 7 bases and 5 bases, in that order; junction bases with no gene match: 5. The CDR3 nucleotides read TGTGCCAGCATCCAAGCGGGAGGAACCGGGGAGCTGTTTTTT. It yields the protein CASIQAGGTGELFF.

The chain employs TRBV6-6 and TRBJ1-2; no definite D call. The germline V and J ends were trimmed by 5 bases and 7 bases, with 11 bases remaining between them. Germline CDR1 is MNHNY and CDR2 is SVGAGI (reference sequence). This CDR3 contains 12 residues. CDR3 nucleotide sequence: TGTGCCAGCAGTCCCGTGGGGTCTGGCTACACCTTC. This codes for CASSPVGSGYTF.

This clonotype was seen ten or more times. The chain links TRBV12-3 or TRBV12-4 to TRBJ2-3, with a possible D match to TRBD2 (7 bases). Trimming took 5 bases from V and 0 from J, leaving 18 bases between them. The CDR3 is 17 amino acids. The DNA for the CDR3 is TGTGCCAGCAGTCCTCGGGGCGGGGGCCCTAGCACAGATACGCAGTATTTT. Translating it yields CASSPRGGGPSTDTQYF.

This clonotype was counted only a few times. V and J are TRBV12-5 and TRBJ2-5, with D unclear. Between the trimmed V and J ends, which lost 5 bases and 2 bases, there was a span of 12 bases. The germline V gene has CDR1 LGHNT and CDR2 FRNRAP. This CDR3 comprises 14 residues. CDR3 sequence: CASGPPSFQETQYF. For the CDR3, the DNA is TGTGCTAGTGGTCCTCCGAGCTTTCAAGAGACCCAGTACTTC.

This clonotype was counted between two and nine times. The chain has TRBV7-6 and TRBJ2-3; 8 positions match TRBD2. This CDR3 has 15 residues. Trimming at V came to 2 bases and at J to 2 bases, leaving 3 bases not matched to a gene. Germline CDR1 reads SGHVS; CDR2 reads FNYEAQ. This chain's CDR3 is CASSLSGSYTDTQYF. DNA of the CDR3: TGTGCCAGCAGCTTAAGCGGGAGCTACACAGATACGCAGTATTTT.